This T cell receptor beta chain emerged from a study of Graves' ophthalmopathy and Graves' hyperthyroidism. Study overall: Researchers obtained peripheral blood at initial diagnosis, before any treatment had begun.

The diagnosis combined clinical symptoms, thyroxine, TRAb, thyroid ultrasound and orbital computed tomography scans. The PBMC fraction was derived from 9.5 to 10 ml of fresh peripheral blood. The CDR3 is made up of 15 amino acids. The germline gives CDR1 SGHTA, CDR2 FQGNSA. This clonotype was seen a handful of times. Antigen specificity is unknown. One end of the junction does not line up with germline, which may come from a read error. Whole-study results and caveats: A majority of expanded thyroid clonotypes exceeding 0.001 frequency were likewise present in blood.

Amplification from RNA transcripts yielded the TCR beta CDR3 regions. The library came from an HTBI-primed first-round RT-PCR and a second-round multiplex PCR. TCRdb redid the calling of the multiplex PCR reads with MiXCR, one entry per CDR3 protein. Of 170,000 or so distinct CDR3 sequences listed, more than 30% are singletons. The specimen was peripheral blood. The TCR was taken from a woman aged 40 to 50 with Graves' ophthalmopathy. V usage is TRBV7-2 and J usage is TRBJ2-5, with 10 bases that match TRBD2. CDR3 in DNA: TGTGCCAGCAGTTTAGCGGGAGGAATGGGGGAGACCCAGTACTTC. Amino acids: CASSLAGGMGETQYF. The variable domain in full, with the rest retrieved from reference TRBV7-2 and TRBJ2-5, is GAGVSQSPSNKVTEKGKDVELRCDPISGHTALYWYRQSLGQGLEFLIYFQGNSAPDKSGLPSDRFSAERTGGSVSTLTIQRTQQEDSAVYLCASSLAGGMGETQYFGPGTRLLVL.